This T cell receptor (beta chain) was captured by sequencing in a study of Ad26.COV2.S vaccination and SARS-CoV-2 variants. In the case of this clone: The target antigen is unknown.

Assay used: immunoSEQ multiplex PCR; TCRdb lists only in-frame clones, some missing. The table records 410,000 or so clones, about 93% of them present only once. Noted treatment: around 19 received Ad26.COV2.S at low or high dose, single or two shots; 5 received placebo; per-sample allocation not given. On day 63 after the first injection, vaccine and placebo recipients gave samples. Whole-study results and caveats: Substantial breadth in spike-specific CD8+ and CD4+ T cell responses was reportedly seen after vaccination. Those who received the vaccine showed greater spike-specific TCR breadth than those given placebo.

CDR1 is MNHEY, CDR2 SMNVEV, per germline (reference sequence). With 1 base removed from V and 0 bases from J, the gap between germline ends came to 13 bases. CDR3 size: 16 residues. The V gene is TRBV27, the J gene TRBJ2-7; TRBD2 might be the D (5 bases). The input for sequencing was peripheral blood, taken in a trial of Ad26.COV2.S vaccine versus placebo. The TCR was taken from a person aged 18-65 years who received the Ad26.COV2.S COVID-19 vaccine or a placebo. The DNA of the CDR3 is TGTGCCAGCAGTTTATTCGGGGAAACGAGCTCCTACGAGCAGTACTTC. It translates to CASSLFGETSSYEQYF.